Included here is one T cell receptor beta chain sequence, with context. In the original processing: Amplification from reference gene primers served as the basis for estimated nucleated cell counts. Here immunoSEQ multiplex PCR was the method, and the copy in TCRdb shows in-frame clones only, minus some. V and J calls plus clone size are reproduced from that table; the DNA served to infer D and trimming. The table has approximately 120,000 clones, over 60% seen once; the top ten hold about 4.5%. This entry comes from a study of blood T cell repertoires in COVID-19. For the study at large: Whether acute or convalescent, the COVID-19 samples came from the United States, Italy and Spain. From T cells, B-cell-depleted T cells, or PBMCs came the material, which was cDNA or gDNA.

Germline trimming cut 3 bases from V and 3 bases from J; bases unmatched to any gene: 6. Germline lookup yields CDR1 SEHNR and CDR2 FQNEAQ (reference sequence). The CDR3 is 15 residues long. Sequences were obtained from peripheral blood. The genes are TRBV7-9 and TRBJ1-2; 8 nucleotides match TRBD1. The sequence derives from a human donor in a cohort sampled during active or convalescent COVID-19. CDR3 DNA sequence: TGTGCCAGCAGCTTCACAGGGGGACGGGACTATGGCTACACCTTC. It is translated as CASSFTGGRDYGYTF.